This record looks at one T cell receptor beta chain sequence and its context. Generated by immunoSEQ multiplex PCR, the TCRdb table keeps only in-frame clones and is missing some. Among approximately 340,000 clones listed, approximately 90% were seen once. This entry is derived from a study of blood T cell repertoires in COVID-19. V lost 5 bases and J lost 5; bases outside the gene matches: 7. This CDR3 is 14 amino acids long. Germline-derived CDR1 and CDR2 are SGHTA and FQGTGA. Specimen: peripheral blood. The chain has TRBV7-3 and TRBJ2-5, with 8 bases lining up with TRBD2. This clonotype originated in a man aged 30 to 45 with COVID-19, enrolled during active disease. The CDR3: CASSPGGGRETQYF. CDR3 nucleotides: TGTGCCAGCAGCCCGGGCGGCGGGAGGGAGACCCAGTACTTC.